This T cell receptor beta chain was observed in a study of blood T cells in healthy people across ages (dated by TCRdb to 2015 to 2017). A note on the overall study: In model experiments, roughly one uniquely barcoded TCR beta cDNA molecule per two T cells was captured by template switching. Age-related changes in TCR beta repertoire diversity were measured in the study by deep sequencing normalized with unique cDNA molecular identifiers. Four age groups were formed from the donors: young (average approximately 15 years), middle-aged (approximately 41), aged (more than 55) and long-lived (around 82). Using the same blood draw, the study looked at two additional independent replicas of 1 million unique cDNA reads for two donors, one aged 18 to 30 and the other aged 80 or older. What the work shows at the level of the full study, not this receptor alone: Observed TCR beta diversity per million T cells fell roughly linearly with age, and a significant reduction was already apparent by age around 36. Compared with the aged group, the long-lived group had more naive CD4+ T cells, fewer expanded clones and increased TCR diversity, a pattern suggesting age selection. Observed TCR beta diversity correlated strongly with the percentage of naive T cells measured by flow cytometry. Because the CMV infection status of the donors was unknown, age-related changes in expanded clonotypes may potentially have been confounded. Estimates of total diversity from one million sequenced T cells were regarded as lower bounds and underestimates. Because profiling used bulk unsorted PBMCs, naive and antigen-experienced compartments could not be compared conclusively.

The table lists this clonotype with a few counts. Its antigen has not been determined. No clone much larger than this one lies a single base away; base qualities are absent. The CDR3, from cysteine to phenylalanine, totals 17 residues. The DNA shown is the 51-base CDR3, in frame from base 1. The germline V gene sets CDR1 to WSHSY and CDR2 to SAAADI. V is pruned by 1 base and J by 0 bases, leaving 3 bases of the junction without a gene match. Systemically healthy Caucasian individuals from Russia, some 40 in total and aged about 6 to 100 years, were included as donors. Each donor gave about 9.7 milliliters of peripheral blood, drawn into EDTA-treated Vacutainer tubes. Ficoll-Paque density-gradient centrifugation was used to isolate PBMCs, with at least 7 million per sample. Trizol reagent was used to extract total RNA from PBMCs, with at least 6 micrograms per sample. The percentages of naive CD45RAhigh/CD27high T cells were determined by flow cytometry on a PBMC aliquot from every donor.

Receptor amplification or capture employed 5' RACE. Data came from an Illumina HiSeq 2500. A second PCR of about 6 to 11 cycles was run with a J-beta primer mix and a sample-barcoded 5' primer. Each TCR beta cDNA molecule received a unique molecular identifier from a template-switch 5' adaptor carrying 12 random nucleotides. Each sample yielded at least 3 million CDR3-containing paired-end reads. All of the RNA was converted into first-strand cDNA using the Mint cDNA synthesis kit, with a TRBC-specific oligonucleotide serving as the primer. Following uracil-DNA glycosylase treatment, all cDNA underwent a first 18-cycle PCR with the universal primers M1SS and BC2_uni_R. Under the source paper's analysis protocol: For normalization, 1 million high-quality reads were randomly selected from each sample, with every read carrying a distinct molecular identifier. Instead of being binned into consensus sequences, reads that shared molecular identifiers were thrown out. CDR3 identification, clonotype clustering and error correction used MiTCR with a Q25 quality threshold and the strictest error-elimination algorithm. Lower-bound total TCR beta diversity was estimated with a nonparametric unseen species model using Euler transformation. TCRdb trimmed public reads at Q25 via fastp, called clones via MiXCR and kept in-frame beta chains. Rows with a matching CDR3 protein are joined into one entry that keeps the most common DNA and genes. TCRdb assigned the V and J calls; the authors' analysis was not used. The sample yields fewer than 600,000 distinct CDR3 sequences; approximately 26% were counted once. The ten largest account for over 3.5% of the sample.

The same sample was also used in a study of T cells of mothers and their children. The other study reports the following: Nine systemically healthy Caucasian individuals, comprising three mothers and their six children, were included as donors. cDNA synthesis consumed the entire amount of extracted RNA, loaded at around 1.5 ug RNA in each 15 ul reaction. In the second PCR, sample barcodes and 2-4 random nucleotides were introduced via the M1S primer. Over 8 million TCR beta CDR3 reads came from each mother, compared with millions of reads from each child. TCR recombination output is similarly shaped by thymic selection in related and unrelated pairs, with a minor effect exerted by inherited differences. Normalized repertoire overlap in related mother-child pairs was always slightly higher than in unrelated mother-child pairs, but the difference was never significant. No persistent microchimeric T cell clones were found, with a detection sensitivity of around 100 clones per million clonotypes. In the study, deep NGS was used to compare the TCR beta repertoires of mothers and children, and features distinguishing related mother-child pairs from unrelated individuals were sought. On average, the children were approximately 11 +/- 4 years old, while the mothers were 40 +/- 4 years old. Libraries were sequenced on Illumina HiSeq 2000 with 100+100 nt paired-end reads after adapter ligation with NEBNext reagents. To avoid cross-contamination, the mother libraries and the child libraries were prepared a month apart and sequenced in separate runs. For each donor, between roughly 450,000 and 2,300,000 distinct TCR beta clonotypes were identified. Naive TCR beta clonotypes were estimated from low-frequency clonotypes matched to each donor's FACS-determined naive share, without sorting.

Material: blood. The origin of this receptor is a boy between 2 and 10 years old in good health. The V and J segments used are TRBV10-2 and TRBJ2-6; 7 junctional bases match TRBD2. The CDR3 protein is CASSEWGGNSGANVLTF. Here is the DNA: TGCGCCAGCAGTGAGTGGGGAGGGAACTCTGGGGCCAACGTCCTGACTTTC.